This TCR beta chain was sequenced for a study of shared clonotypes between healthy human individuals. Study summary: Donors were a couple of women and three men aged 18 to 49. Study results and limitations: Sequencing depth was a factor that was expected to affect clonotype sharing among donors.

Sequenced by immunoSEQ multiplex PCR; TCRdb stores in-frame clones only, minus some. The sample consists of some 1.1 million clones, approximately 80% of them appearing once. As to this clone: Its antigen remains unknown.

Losses at the gene ends were 0 bases for V and 9 bases for J; bases not matched to a gene: 9. The CDR3 contains 18 residues. From germline, CDR1 is LGHNA and CDR2 YSLEER. The sample comprised memory CD4+ T cells from PBMCs. Subset meaning: CD45RA-negative fraction. The rearrangement links TRBV4-3 to TRBJ2-1, with TRBD2 matching over 15 bases. The receptor was isolated from a man aged 18 to 29 in good health. Some clones in this sample may be carry-over from other donors' samples. CDR3 residues: CASSQEMRTSGRAGEQFF. The CDR3, as DNA: TGCGCCAGCAGCCAAGAAATGCGGACTAGCGGGAGGGCCGGTGAGCAGTTCTTC.